The entry below gives a single TCR beta chain sequence along with its context. These data are taken from a study of cytomegalovirus exposure and HLA in healthy donors. PCR involved 60 Vbeta and 13 Jbeta primers. Some clones are missing from TCRdb's copy, which holds only in-frame ones; the method was immunoSEQ multiplex PCR. The table shows approximately 140,000 clones, with 70% to 80% occurring only once. The CDR3 runs 15 residues. CDR1 and CDR2 (germline): SSHAT, FNYEAQ (reference sequence). With V trimmed by 5 bases and J by 0 bases, 2 bases remained unmatched. This clonotype was sampled from a female donor in good health and CMV-seronegative. V usage is TRBV7-7 and J usage is TRBJ2-2, with 8 bases fitting TRBD2. Sequencing was carried out using PBMCs. The CDR3 sequence: CASSRGGTNTGELFF. Written as DNA, the CDR3 is TGTGCCAGCAGCCGGGGGGGTACGAACACCGGGGAGCTGTTTTTT.